The 5 T cell receptor beta chains below come from one sample, sequenced in a study of early T cells in non-severe SARS-CoV-2 infection. TCRdb used MiXCR to reprocess the 5' RACE reads, holding one entry per CDR3 protein. The sample has more than 65,000 distinct CDR3 sequences; roughly 4.5% are singletons. Sequencing used whole blood, obtained at baseline. These receptors came from an adult who was a healthcare worker with PCR-confirmed SARS-CoV-2 infection or an uninfected control (not recorded which). The donor label of this sample is uncertain.

This clonotype was counted ten times or more. The chain couples TRBV10-3 to TRBJ2-5; D may be TRBD1 (5 bases). The ends were cut back, 6 bases at V and 5 bases at J, with 16 bases in the middle. The CDR3 extends over 14 amino acids. Germline assignment: CDR1 ENHRY and CDR2 SYGVKD. CDR3 amino acids: CAISFPGSGETQYF. The DNA of the CDR3 is TGTGCCATCAGCTTCCCAGGGTCTGGGGAGACCCAGTACTTC.

This clonotype was seen a few times. V is TRBV15 and J is TRBJ1-1; D ambiguous. This CDR3 region has 15 residues. Germline CDR1 reads LNHNV; CDR2 reads YYDKDF (reference sequence). V lost 0 bases to trimming and J lost 1 base, with 9 bases between them. The CDR3 spells CATSRDGRWNTEAFF. CDR3 DNA: TGTGCCACCAGCAGAGATGGCAGGTGGAACACTGAAGCTTTCTTT.

This clonotype was counted many times. V and J are TRBV6-6 and TRBJ1-3; TRBD1 matches 8 bases. Per the germline V gene, CDR1 is MNHNY and CDR2 is SVGAGI (reference sequence). The CDR3 consists of 13 residues. The junction had 4 bases not matched to a gene; V was cut back by 6 bases and J by 6 bases. Written as DNA, the CDR3 is TGTGCCAGCAGCCTGGACAGGGAAAACACCATATATTTT. Its translation: CASSLDRENTIYF.

In this sample, this clonotype turned up many times. The chain carries TRBV20-1 and TRBJ1-4; D uncertain. The CDR3 spans 16 residues. CDR1 and CDR2 from the germline V gene are DFQATT and SNEGSKA (reference sequence). V lost 3 bases to trimming and J lost 4 bases, with 18 bases between them. The CDR3 protein is CSARNLADGLNEKLFF. CDR3 DNA sequence: TGCAGTGCTAGGAACCTAGCGGACGGCCTTAATGAAAAACTGTTTTTT.

This clonotype has a count of ten or more. The chain recombines TRBV7-2 with TRBJ2-4; D is unclear. From germline, CDR1 is SGHTA and CDR2 FQGNSA. Trimming pared 5 bases from V and 0 bases from J, leaving 8 bases between. This CDR3 comprises 14 residues. The CDR3 nucleotides are TGTGCCAGCAGCGGCGATTTAGCCAAAAACATTCAGTACTTC. Translation gives CASSGDLAKNIQYF.